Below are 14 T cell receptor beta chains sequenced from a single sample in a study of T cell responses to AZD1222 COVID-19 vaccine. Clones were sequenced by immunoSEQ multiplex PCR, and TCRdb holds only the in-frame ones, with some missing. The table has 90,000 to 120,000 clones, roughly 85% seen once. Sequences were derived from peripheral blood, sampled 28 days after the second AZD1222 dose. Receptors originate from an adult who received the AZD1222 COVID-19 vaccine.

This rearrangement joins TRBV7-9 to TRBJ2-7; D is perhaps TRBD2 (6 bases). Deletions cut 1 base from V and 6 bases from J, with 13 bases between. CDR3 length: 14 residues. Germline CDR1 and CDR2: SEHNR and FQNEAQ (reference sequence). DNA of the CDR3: TGTGCCAGCAGCTTAGGGATTGGAGGGCGCGAGCAGTACTTC. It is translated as CASSLGIGGREQYF.

The CDR3 DNA follows: TGTGCCAGTTACGCACAGGGCTTGTTGGGCTACACCTTC. Translating it yields CASYAQGLLGYTF. The V gene is TRBV5-4, the J gene TRBJ1-2; tentative D call: TRBD1 (6 bases). The V and J ends lost 8 bases and 8 bases respectively, with 19 bases between them. Per the germline V gene, CDR1 is SGHNT and CDR2 is YYREEE (reference sequence). CDR3 size: 13 residues.

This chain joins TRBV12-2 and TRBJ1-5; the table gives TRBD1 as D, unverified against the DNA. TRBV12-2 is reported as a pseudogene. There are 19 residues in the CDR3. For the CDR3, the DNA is TGTGCAAGTCGCTTATTATTCGAACAGGGGGGGATCAGCAATCAGCCCCAGCATTTT. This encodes CASRLLFEQGGISNQPQHF.

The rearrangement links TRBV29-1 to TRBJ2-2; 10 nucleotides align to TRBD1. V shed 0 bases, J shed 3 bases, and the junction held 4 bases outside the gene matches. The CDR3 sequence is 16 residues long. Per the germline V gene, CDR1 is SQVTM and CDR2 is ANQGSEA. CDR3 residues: CSVEDPGTGDTGELFF. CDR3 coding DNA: TGCAGCGTTGAAGATCCCGGGACAGGGGACACCGGGGAGCTGTTTTTT.

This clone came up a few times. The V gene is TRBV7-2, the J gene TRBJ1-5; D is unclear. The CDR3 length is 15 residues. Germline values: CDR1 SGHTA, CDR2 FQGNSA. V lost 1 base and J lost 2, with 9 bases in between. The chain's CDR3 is CASSLDSLGNQPQHF. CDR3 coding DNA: TGTGCCAGCAGCTTAGACAGTCTGGGCAATCAGCCCCAGCATTTT.

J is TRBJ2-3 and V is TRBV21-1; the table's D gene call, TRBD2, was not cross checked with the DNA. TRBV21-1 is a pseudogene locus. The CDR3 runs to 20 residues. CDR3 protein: CASSKEVTSGGAWAPDTQYF. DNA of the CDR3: TGTGCCAGCAGCAAAGAAGTAACTAGCGGGGGGGCCTGGGCGCCAGATACGCAGTATTTT.

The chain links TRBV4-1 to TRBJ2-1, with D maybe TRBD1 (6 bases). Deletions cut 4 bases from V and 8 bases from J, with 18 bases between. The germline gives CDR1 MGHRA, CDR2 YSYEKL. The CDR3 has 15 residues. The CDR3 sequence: CASSPVGTNGDEQFF. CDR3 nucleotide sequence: TGCGCCAGCAGCCCCGTAGGGACAAACGGGGATGAGCAGTTCTTC.

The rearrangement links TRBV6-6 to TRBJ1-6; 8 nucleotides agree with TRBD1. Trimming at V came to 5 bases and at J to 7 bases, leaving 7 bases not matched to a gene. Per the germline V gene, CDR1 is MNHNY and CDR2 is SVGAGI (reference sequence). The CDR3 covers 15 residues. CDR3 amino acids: CASSPRQGRNSPLHF. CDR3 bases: TGTGCCAGCAGTCCCCGACAGGGGAGGAATTCACCCCTCCACTTT.

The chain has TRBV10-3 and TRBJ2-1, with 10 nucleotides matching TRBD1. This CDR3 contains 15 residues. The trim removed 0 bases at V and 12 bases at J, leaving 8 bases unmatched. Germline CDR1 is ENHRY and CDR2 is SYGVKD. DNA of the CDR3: TGTGCCATCAGTGAGTCGACAGGGGGCTGGGTTGGGCAGTTCTTC. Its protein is CAISESTGGWVGQFF.

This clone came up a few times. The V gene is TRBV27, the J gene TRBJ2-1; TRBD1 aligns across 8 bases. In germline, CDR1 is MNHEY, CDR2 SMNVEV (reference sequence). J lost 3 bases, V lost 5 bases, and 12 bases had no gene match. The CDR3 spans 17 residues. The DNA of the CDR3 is TGTGCCAGCAGTGATACCGTAAACAGGGGGTTCTACAATGAGCAGTTCTTC. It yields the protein CASSDTVNRGFYNEQFF.

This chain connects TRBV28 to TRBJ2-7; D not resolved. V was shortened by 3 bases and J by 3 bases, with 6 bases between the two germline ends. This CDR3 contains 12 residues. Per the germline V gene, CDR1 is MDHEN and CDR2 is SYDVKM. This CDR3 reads CASSLVVYEQYF. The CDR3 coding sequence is TGTGCCAGCAGTTTGGTCGTCTACGAGCAGTACTTC.

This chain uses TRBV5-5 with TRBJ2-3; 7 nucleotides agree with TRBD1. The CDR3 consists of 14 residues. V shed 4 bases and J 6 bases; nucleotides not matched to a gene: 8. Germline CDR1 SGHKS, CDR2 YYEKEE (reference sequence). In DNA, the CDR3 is TGTGCCAGCAGCAACGACAGGGCGGTGGATACGCAGTATTTT. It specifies CASSNDRAVDTQYF.

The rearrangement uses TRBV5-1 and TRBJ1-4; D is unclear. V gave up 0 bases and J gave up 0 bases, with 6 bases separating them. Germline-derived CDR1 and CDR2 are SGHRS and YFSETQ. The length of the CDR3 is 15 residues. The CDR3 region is CASSLAPATNEKLFF. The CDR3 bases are TGCGCCAGCAGCTTGGCTCCAGCAACTAATGAAAAACTGTTTTTT.

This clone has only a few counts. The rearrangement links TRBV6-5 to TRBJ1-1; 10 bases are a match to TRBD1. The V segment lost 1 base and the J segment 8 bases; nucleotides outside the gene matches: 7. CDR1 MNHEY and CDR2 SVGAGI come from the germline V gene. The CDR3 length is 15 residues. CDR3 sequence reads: CASSYWTGGGSEAFF. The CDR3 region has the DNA TGTGCCAGCAGTTACTGGACAGGGGGTGGGTCGGAAGCTTTCTTT.